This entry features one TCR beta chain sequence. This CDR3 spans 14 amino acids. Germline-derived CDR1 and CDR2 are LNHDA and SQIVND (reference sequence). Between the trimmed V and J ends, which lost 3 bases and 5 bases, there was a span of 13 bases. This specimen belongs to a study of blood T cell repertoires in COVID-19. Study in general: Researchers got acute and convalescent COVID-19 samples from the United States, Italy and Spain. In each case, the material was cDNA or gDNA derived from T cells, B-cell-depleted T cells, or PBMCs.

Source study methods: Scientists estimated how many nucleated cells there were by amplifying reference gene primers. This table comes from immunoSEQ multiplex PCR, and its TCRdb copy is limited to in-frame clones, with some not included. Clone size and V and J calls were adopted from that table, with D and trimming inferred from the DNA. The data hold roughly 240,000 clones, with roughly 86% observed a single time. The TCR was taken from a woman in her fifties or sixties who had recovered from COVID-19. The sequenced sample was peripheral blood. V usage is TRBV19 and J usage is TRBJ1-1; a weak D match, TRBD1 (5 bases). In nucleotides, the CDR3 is TGTGCCAGTAGTATGGGGGGTGTAGCAACTGAAGCTTTCTTT. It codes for CASSMGGVATEAFF.